The T cell receptor (beta chain) under discussion was sequenced for a study of neoadjuvant anti-PD-1 for oral cavity cancer. Most PBMC samples had roughly 0.5 ug input DNA in six replicates. Profiled with immunoSEQ multiplex PCR; TCRdb holds only in-frame clones, not every one. The sample holds approximately 13,000 clones, nearly 70% seen once. V was pared by 4 bases and J by 6 bases, with 16 bases between. The CDR3 is 15 residues long. CDR1 and CDR2 from the germline V gene are SGDLS and YYNGEE. Time point reported: after neoadjuvant nivolumab, at surgical resection. Cohort: HPV-negative, locally advanced oral cavity squamous cell carcinoma patients. Blood cells were analyzed directly, without culture or expansion.

The chain is built from TRBV9 and TRBJ1-4; TRBD1 might be the D (5 bases). The TCR was taken from a person aged 35-80 years with oral cavity squamous cell carcinoma. This specimen was PBMCs, taken after nivolumab (anti-PD-1) treatment. The CDR3 loop is CASSSRGEEDEKLFF. The CDR3 nucleotides read TGTGCCAGCAGCTCTCGGGGGGAGGAGGATGAAAAACTGTTTTTT. Using reference TRBV9 and TRBJ1-4 for the parts outside the CDR3, the full variable domain is DSGVTQTPKHLITATGQRVTLRCSPRSGDLSVYWYQQSLDQGLQFLIQYYNGEERAKGNILERFSAQQFPDLHSELNLSSLELGDSALYFCASSSRGEEDEKLFFGSGTQLSVL.